The next 6 T cell receptor beta chains were all read from a single sample in a study of identical twins. MiXCR, applied by TCRdb to the 5' RACE reads, yields one record per CDR3 protein. The sample includes 450,000 or so distinct CDR3 sequences, around an eighth of them seen just once. These data also formed part of another study, on yellow fever vaccine responses in identical twins.

The specimen was CD4+ T cells sorted from blood. These receptors came from a woman aged 18-29 years in good health.

This chain uses TRBV18 with TRBJ2-2; no reliable D call. CDR3 length: 16 residues. The V gene's germline CDR1 is KGHSH and CDR2 LQKENI. V shed 1 base and J shed 2 bases, with 11 bases lying between them. The CDR3 DNA sequence: TGTGCCAGCTCACCACTCATGGTACAAAACACCGGGGAGCTGTTTTTT. The encoded protein is CASSPLMVQNTGELFF.

This clonotype was seen only a few times. The V gene is TRBV29-1, the J gene TRBJ2-3; D possibly corresponds to TRBD2 (6 bases). The V gene's germline CDR1 is SQVTM and CDR2 ANQGSEA. The V gene lost 6 bases and the J gene lost 0 bases, with 19 bases spanning the gap. CDR3 length: 16 residues. The CDR3 protein is CSVMGLITKSTDTQYF. The CDR3 nucleotides read TGCAGCGTGATGGGACTCATCACAAAAAGCACAGATACGCAGTATTTT.

This clonotype came up a few times. V is TRBV10-3 and J is TRBJ2-7; 12 positions match TRBD2. In germline, CDR1 is ENHRY, CDR2 SYGVKD. V dropped 0 bases and J dropped 2; count of bases not matched to a gene: 14. CDR3 length: 20 residues. The CDR3 nucleotides are TGTGCCATCAGTGAGTCCCCCCCTAGCGGGAGGGATTACGCTACCTACGAGCAGTACTTC. The encoded protein is CAISESPPSGRDYATYEQYF.

This clonotype showed up just a few times. The CDR3 sequence: CAISEKDRQPQYF. The DNA for the CDR3 is TGTGCCATCAGTGAAAAAGATAGGCAGCCCCAGTATTTT. V gene TRBV10-3 combines with J gene TRBJ1-5; D gene ambiguous. Matching the DNA end better, TRBJ2-3 makes the J call doubtful. This CDR3 spans 13 amino acids. Germline V gives CDR1 ENHRY, CDR2 SYGVKD.

V usage is TRBV11-2 and J usage is TRBJ2-7; D is uncertain. V lost 5 bases and J 2 bases, leaving 22 bases between the germline ends. CDR1 SGHAT and CDR2 FQNNGV come from the germline V gene. CDR3 length: 17 amino acids. As DNA, the CDR3 is TGTGCCAGCAGCCTTGGGTCCCAGGCTCTAGTTCCCTACGAGCAGTACTTC. Amino acid sequence: CASSLGSQALVPYEQYF.

The chain combines TRBV7-8 with TRBJ2-7; tentatively, D is TRBD1 (5 bases). Trimming removed 7 bases at V and 3 bases at J, with 13 bases between. The germline CDR1 and CDR2 sequences are SGHVS and FQNEAQ. The CDR3 sequence is 13 residues long. CDR3 amino acids: CASTSAGNYEQYF. The CDR3 nucleotides are TGTGCCAGCACCTCTGCAGGGAACTACGAGCAGTACTTC.